A single sample gave rise to the 27 T cell receptor beta chains below, sequenced in a study of blood T cell repertoires in COVID-19. Clones were sequenced by immunoSEQ multiplex PCR, and TCRdb holds only the in-frame ones, with some missing. The top ten clones hold 1% to 1.5% of a sample with 300,000 to 450,000 clones, about 89% of them seen once. Sequencing was done on a sample of PBMCs or T cells enriched from blood (not recorded which). All receptors come from a man aged 25-45 years who had recovered from COVID-19.

The chain combines TRBV7-9 with TRBJ1-6; 8 nucleotides agree with TRBD1. V lost 4 bases, J lost 4 bases, and 9 bases stayed unmatched. The CDR3 contains 17 residues. Germline V lookup: CDR1 SEHNR, CDR2 FQNEAQ (reference sequence). The CDR3 DNA sequence: TGTGCCAGCAGCTCTTTAGGGACAGGCCAATATAATTCACCCCTCCACTTT. As protein: CASSSLGTGQYNSPLHF.

The rearrangement links TRBV5-1 to TRBJ1-5, with D maybe TRBD1 (5 bases). Germline V gives CDR1 SGHRS, CDR2 YFSETQ. This CDR3 has 13 residues. CDR3 region: CPRSLAGGERQHF. The CDR3 nucleotides read TGCCCCCGCAGCTTGGCGGGGGGGGAACGCCAGCATTTT.

This clone was picked up a small number of times. V usage is TRBV7-8 and J usage is TRBJ2-5; D is perhaps TRBD1 (6 bases). CDR1 is SGHVS and CDR2 is FQNEAQ in the germline V gene. V gave up 3 bases and J gave up 1 base, with 9 bases separating them. This CDR3 region has 14 residues. The CDR3 reads CASSFPQGQETQYF. The CDR3 DNA reads as TGTGCCAGCAGCTTTCCACAGGGCCAAGAGACCCAGTACTTC.

This chain uses TRBV12-3 or TRBV12-4 with TRBJ1-2, with D possibly being TRBD1 (5 bases). The V end lost 10 bases, the J end lost 5 bases, and 17 bases lay between the germline ends. This CDR3 contains 13 residues. CDR3 loop: CATRGGVIYGYTF. CDR3 nucleotide sequence: TGTGCCACCCGGGGCGGGGTGATTTATGGCTACACCTTC.

This chain connects TRBV6-2 or TRBV6-3 to TRBJ1-2; 9 positions agree with TRBD1. J lost 7 bases, V lost 6 bases, and 15 bases had no gene match. The length of the CDR3 is 16 residues. Germline V CDR1 and CDR2: MNHEY, SVGEGT. This CDR3 is CASSSPLDRGKVGYTF. CDR3 nucleotides: TGTGCCAGCAGCTCTCCCCTTGACAGGGGGAAGGTTGGCTACACCTTC.

The chain links TRBV6-6 to TRBJ2-5; D possibly corresponds to TRBD2 (6 bases). Trimming took off 7 bases at V and 3 bases at J, with 15 bases between the two ends. This CDR3 is 14 amino acids long. Per the germline V gene, CDR1 is MNHNY and CDR2 is SVGAGI (reference sequence). The CDR3 here is CASTDGGSEETQYF. The CDR3, as DNA: TGTGCCAGCACCGATGGGGGGTCGGAAGAGACCCAGTACTTC.

The rearrangement joins TRBV13 to TRBJ2-5; D may be TRBD1 (5 bases). Germline V gene lookup returns CDR1 PRHDT and CDR2 FYEKMQ (reference sequence). CDR3 length: 14 amino acids. Trimming left V 5 bases short and J 1 base short, with 11 bases between. Here the CDR3 reads CASSTRTLQETQYF. DNA of the CDR3: TGTGCCAGCAGCACCAGGACACTCCAAGAGACCCAGTACTTC.

DNA of the CDR3: TGTGCCAGCACCGACTCGACAGTTACTAATCAGCCCCAGCATTTT. Translation gives CASTDSTVTNQPQHF. The chain joins TRBV6-5 to TRBJ1-5, with D possibly TRBD1 on 5 matching bases. V gave up 7 bases and J gave up 4 bases, with 17 bases separating them. Per the germline V gene, CDR1 is MNHEY and CDR2 is SVGAGI. CDR3 length equals 15 residues.

The V gene is TRBV4-3, the J gene TRBJ2-4; tentatively, D is TRBD1 (6 bases). The V end was cut by 1 base, the J end by 3 bases, with 10 bases between. The CDR3 covers 15 residues. The germline V gene has CDR1 LGHNA and CDR2 YSLEER. This CDR3 reads CASSQGGQYKNIQYF. CDR3 bases: TGCGCCAGCAGCCAAGGGGGGCAGTACAAAAACATTCAGTACTTC.

The gene calls are TRBV7-2 and TRBJ2-7; the D gene is possibly TRBD1 (6 bases). Trimming pared 1 base from V and 6 bases from J, leaving 13 bases between. CDR3 length: 14 residues. Germline CDR1 reads SGHTA; CDR2 reads FQGNSA. CDR3 protein: CASSLGDRILEQYF. The CDR3 nucleotides read TGTGCCAGCAGCTTAGGTGACAGGATTCTCGAGCAGTACTTC.

The genes are TRBV11-2 and TRBJ2-5, with 10 nucleotides matching TRBD2. This CDR3 has 17 residues. Germline loops: CDR1 SGHAT, CDR2 FQNNGV. Trimming took 5 bases from V and 5 from J; bases not matched to a gene: 14. The CDR3 coding sequence is TGTGCCAGCAGCAACCGGGGCCAGCGGGGGGGCAAGGAGACCCAGTACTTC. The encoded protein is CASSNRGQRGGKETQYF.

The rearrangement uses TRBV7-2 and TRBJ1-2; D possibly corresponds to TRBD1 (6 bases). V shed 5 bases and J shed 4 bases, with 20 bases lying between them. The CDR3 covers 16 residues. CDR1 and CDR2 (germline): SGHTA, FQGNSA. The CDR3 reads CASSPDPTGTPYGYTF. The CDR3 bases are TGTGCCAGCAGCCCGGACCCTACAGGGACACCCTATGGCTACACCTTC.

The chain uses TRBV19 and TRBJ2-1; D is uncertain. The CDR3 covers 14 residues. The V end was cut by 3 bases, the J end by 0 bases, with 6 bases between. CDR1 LNHDA and CDR2 SQIVND come from the germline V gene (reference sequence). The CDR3 spells CASSIGSSYNEQFF. CDR3 sequence (DNA): TGTGCCAGTAGTATCGGTAGCTCCTACAATGAGCAGTTCTTC.

This chain connects TRBV5-5 to TRBJ2-4; D might be TRBD2 (5 bases). The CDR3 sequence is 16 residues long. CDR1 is SGHKS, CDR2 YYEKEE, per germline (reference sequence). V was shortened by 0 bases and J by 6 bases, with 16 bases between the two germline ends. Here the CDR3 reads CASSLEGSAGPNIQYF. CDR3 coding DNA: TGTGCCAGCAGCTTGGAAGGTAGCGCAGGACCAAACATTCAGTACTTC.

Worth noting for this clone: The same CDR3 also results from other DNA sequences found in this sample. The V call is TRBV5-1, the J call TRBJ2-5, with D perhaps TRBD2 (7 bases). Looked up from germline, CDR1 is SGHRS and CDR2 is YFSETQ. V lost 0 bases, J lost 5 bases, and 11 bases lay in between. The CDR3 is 14 amino acids. CDR3 in amino acids: CASSLAGGRETQYF. The CDR3 DNA reads as TGCGCCAGCAGCTTGGCGGGGGGCAGGGAGACCCAGTACTTC.

V gene TRBV12-3 or TRBV12-4 combines with J gene TRBJ1-2; TRBD1 agrees at 7 bases. V lost 8 bases, J lost 5 bases, and 8 bases stayed unmatched. This CDR3 comprises 13 residues. The CDR3 loop reads CASQARQGYGYTF. The CDR3 DNA is TGTGCCAGCCAAGCACGACAGGGTTATGGCTACACCTTC.

The chain employs TRBV6-4 and TRBJ1-6; 8 positions match TRBD1. From germline, CDR1 is MRHNA and CDR2 SNTAGT. CDR3 length: 21 residues. Trimming at V came to 0 bases and at J to 7 bases, leaving 20 bases not matched to a gene. CDR3 residues: CASSDSSRTGIIRVRNSPLHF. The CDR3 coding sequence is TGTGCCAGCAGTGACTCGTCCCGGACAGGGATAATCAGGGTGAGAAATTCACCCCTCCACTTT.

This chain's CDR3 is CASSEPRTIQETQYF. The CDR3 DNA reads TGTGCCAGCAGTGAACCTAGGACAATCCAAGAGACCCAGTACTTC. This chain joins TRBV2 and TRBJ2-5; possible D gene TRBD1, 5 bases. V was shortened by 2 bases and J by 1 base, with 11 bases between the two germline ends. Looked up from germline, CDR1 is SNHLY and CDR2 is FYNNEI. The CDR3 spans 15 residues.

The chain links TRBV3-1 (or the pseudogene TRBV3-2) to TRBJ2-7, with 11 bases aligning to TRBD2. This CDR3 has 12 amino acids. The trim removed 4 bases at V and 10 bases at J, leaving 3 bases unmatched. Per the germline V gene, CDR1 is LGHDT and CDR2 is YNNKEL (reference sequence). This chain's CDR3 is CASSLSGGAQYF. CDR3 nucleotide sequence: TGTGCCAGCAGCCTTAGCGGGGGGGCTCAGTACTTC.

The chain carries TRBV7-2 and TRBJ1-1; D not resolved. Between the trimmed V and J ends, which lost 1 base and 0 bases, there was a span of 9 bases. The CDR3 contains 15 residues. Germline-derived CDR1 and CDR2 are SGHTA and FQGNSA. CDR3 DNA: TGTGCCAGCAGCTTAGGCCGACTGTTGAACACTGAAGCTTTCTTT. Translating gives CASSLGRLLNTEAFF.

V usage is TRBV2 and J usage is TRBJ1-5; D not certain. V was cut by 3 bases and J by 11 bases, with 17 bases left in between. The CDR3 is made up of 14 amino acids. Germline-derived CDR1 and CDR2 are SNHLY and FYNNEI. This CDR3 is CASSDGQLRGSQHF. In DNA, the CDR3 is TGTGCCAGCAGTGATGGTCAACTCCGAGGGTCCCAGCATTTT.

Comment on this clone: One end of the junction varies from germline; a read error may be responsible. Here the CDR3 DNA reads TGTGCCGGCAGCTACTCCGGGACAGTGAACACTGAAGCTTTCTTT. Amino acids: CAGSYSGTVNTEAFF. The V call is TRBV7-8, the J call TRBJ1-1; TRBD1 matches 7 bases. Per the germline V gene, CDR1 is SGHVS and CDR2 is FQNEAQ. This CDR3 region has 15 residues.

This chain links TRBV11-2 with TRBJ1-2, with D uncertain. V lost 6 bases and J lost 8, with 22 bases in between. Looked up from germline, CDR1 is SGHAT and CDR2 is FQNNGV. The CDR3 covers 15 residues. CDR3 nucleotides: TGTGCCAGCAGGCCAACGGTTGACACACTTAGGGGCTACACCTTC. Translation gives CASRPTVDTLRGYTF.

This chain uses TRBV4-2 with TRBJ1-5; weak D call: TRBD1 (6 bases). V lost 4 bases, J lost 7 bases, and 20 bases lay in between. CDR3 size: 16 residues. Germline CDR1 reads LGHNA; CDR2 reads YNFKEQ. CDR3 residues: CASSRDRQGQGQPQHF. DNA of the CDR3: TGTGCCAGCAGCCGGGACCGGCAGGGCCAGGGGCAGCCCCAGCATTTT.

This rearrangement joins TRBV20-1 to TRBJ2-1, with a weak D call TRBD2 (6 bases). V lost 3 bases and J 7 bases, leaving 19 bases between the germline ends. CDR3 length: 15 amino acids. CDR1 DFQATT and CDR2 SNEGSKA come from the germline V gene (reference sequence). This CDR3 is CSASLASWAGNEQFF. As DNA, the CDR3 is TGCAGTGCTAGTCTGGCTAGCTGGGCGGGGAATGAGCAGTTCTTC.

V gene TRBV29-1 combines with J gene TRBJ1-1; D is possibly TRBD1 (5 bases). Trimming took off 6 bases at V and 0 bases at J, with 17 bases between the two ends. Germline CDR1 is SQVTM and CDR2 is ANQGSEA. The CDR3 length is 15 residues. CDR3 sequence (DNA): TGCAGCGTCGTCCGGGACTTTGGTATGAACACTGAAGCTTTCTTT. Translation gives CSVVRDFGMNTEAFF.

This clone has only a few counts. Other DNA sequences in this specimen translate into the identical CDR3. The V and J genes are TRBV9 and TRBJ1-5; 7 bases fit TRBD1. V lost 0 bases and J lost 7; bases outside the gene matches: 4. This CDR3 contains 14 residues. Germline loops: CDR1 SGDLS, CDR2 YYNGEE. CDR3: CASSVAGGGQPQHF. The CDR3 nucleotides read TGTGCCAGCAGCGTAGCAGGGGGAGGACAGCCCCAGCATTTT.